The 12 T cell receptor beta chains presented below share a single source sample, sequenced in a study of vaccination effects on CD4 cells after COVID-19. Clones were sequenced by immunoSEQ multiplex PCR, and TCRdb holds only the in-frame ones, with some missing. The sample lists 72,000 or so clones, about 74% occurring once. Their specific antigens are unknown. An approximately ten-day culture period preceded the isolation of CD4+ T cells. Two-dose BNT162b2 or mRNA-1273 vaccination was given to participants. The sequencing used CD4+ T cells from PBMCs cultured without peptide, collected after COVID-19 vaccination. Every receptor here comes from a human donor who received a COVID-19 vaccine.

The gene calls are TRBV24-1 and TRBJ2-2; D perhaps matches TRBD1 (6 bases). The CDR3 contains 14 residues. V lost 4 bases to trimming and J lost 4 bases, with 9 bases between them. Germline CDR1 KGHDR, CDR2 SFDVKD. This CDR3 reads CATSDARGTGELFF. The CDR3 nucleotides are TGTGCCACCAGTGACGCCAGGGGCACCGGGGAGCTGTTTTTT.

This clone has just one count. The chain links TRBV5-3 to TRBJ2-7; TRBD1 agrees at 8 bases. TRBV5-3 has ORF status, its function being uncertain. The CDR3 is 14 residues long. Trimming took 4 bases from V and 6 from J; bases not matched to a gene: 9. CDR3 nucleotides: TGTGCCAGAAGCACCCGGGACAGGCGAAGCGAGCAGTACGTC. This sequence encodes CARSTRDRRSEQYV.

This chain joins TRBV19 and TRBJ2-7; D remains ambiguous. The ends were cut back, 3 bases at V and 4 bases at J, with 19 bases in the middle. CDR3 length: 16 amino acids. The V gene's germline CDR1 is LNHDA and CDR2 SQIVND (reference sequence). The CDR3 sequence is CASSIPKTLQIYEQYV. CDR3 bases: TGTGCCAGTAGTATTCCCAAGACATTGCAGATATACGAGCAGTACGTC.

CDR3: CAETAGAGDTQYF. The CDR3 DNA sequence: TGTGCTGAGACGGCCGGGGCTGGAGATACGCAGTATTTT. The chain recombines TRBV7-2 with TRBJ2-3; D tentatively reads TRBD1 or TRBD2 (5 bases each). Germline CDR1 and CDR2: SGHTA and FQGNSA. This CDR3 spans 13 amino acids.

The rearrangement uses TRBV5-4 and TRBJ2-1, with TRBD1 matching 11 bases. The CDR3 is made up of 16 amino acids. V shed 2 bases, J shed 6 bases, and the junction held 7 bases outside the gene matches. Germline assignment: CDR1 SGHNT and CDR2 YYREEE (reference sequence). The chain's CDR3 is CASSFGLGTGGNEQFF. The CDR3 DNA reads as TGTGCCAGCAGCTTCGGTCTCGGGACAGGGGGCAATGAGCAGTTCTTC.

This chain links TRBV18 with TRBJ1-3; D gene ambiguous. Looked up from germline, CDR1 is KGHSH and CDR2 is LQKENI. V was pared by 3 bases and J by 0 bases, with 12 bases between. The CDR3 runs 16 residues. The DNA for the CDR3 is TGTGCCAGCTCACCCGCCCTCACCCTCTCTGGAAACACCATATATTTT. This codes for CASSPALTLSGNTIYF.

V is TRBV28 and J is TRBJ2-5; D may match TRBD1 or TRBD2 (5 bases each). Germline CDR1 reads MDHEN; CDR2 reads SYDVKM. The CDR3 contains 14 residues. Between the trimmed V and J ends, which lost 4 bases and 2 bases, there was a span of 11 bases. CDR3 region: CASSSRGEQETQYF. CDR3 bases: TGTGCCAGCAGTTCTAGAGGGGAACAAGAGACCCAGTACTTC.

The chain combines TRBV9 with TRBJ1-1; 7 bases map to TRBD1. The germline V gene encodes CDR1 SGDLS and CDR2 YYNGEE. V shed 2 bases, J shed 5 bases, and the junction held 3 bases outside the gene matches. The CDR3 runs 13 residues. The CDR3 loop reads CASSVTGATEAFF. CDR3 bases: TGTGCCAGCAGCGTCACAGGGGCGACTGAAGCTTTCTTT.

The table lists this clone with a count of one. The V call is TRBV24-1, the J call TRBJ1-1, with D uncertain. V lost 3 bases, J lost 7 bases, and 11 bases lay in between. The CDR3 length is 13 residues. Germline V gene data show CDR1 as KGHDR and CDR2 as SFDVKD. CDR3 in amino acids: CATSDNLGREAFF. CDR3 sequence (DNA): TGTGCCACCAGTGATAATCTCGGCCGTGAAGCTTTCTTT.

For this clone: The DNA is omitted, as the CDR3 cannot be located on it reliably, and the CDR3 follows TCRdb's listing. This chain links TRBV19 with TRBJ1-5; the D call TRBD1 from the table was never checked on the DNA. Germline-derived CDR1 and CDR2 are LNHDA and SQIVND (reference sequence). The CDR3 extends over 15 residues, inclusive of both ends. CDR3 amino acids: CASTSVSYSNQPQHF.

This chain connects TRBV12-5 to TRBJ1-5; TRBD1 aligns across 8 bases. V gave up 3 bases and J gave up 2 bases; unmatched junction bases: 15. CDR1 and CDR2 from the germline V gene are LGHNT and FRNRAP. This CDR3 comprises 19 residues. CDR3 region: CASGFAPYVPDRGNQPQHF. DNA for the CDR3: TGTGCTAGTGGTTTCGCCCCGTATGTTCCGGACAGGGGCAATCAGCCCCAGCATTTT.

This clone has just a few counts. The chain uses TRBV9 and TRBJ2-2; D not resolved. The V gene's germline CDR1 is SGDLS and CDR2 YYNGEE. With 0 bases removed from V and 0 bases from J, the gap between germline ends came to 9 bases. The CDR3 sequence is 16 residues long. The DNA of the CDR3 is TGTGCCAGCAGCGTAGTCGTAGTCGCGAACACCGGGGAGCTGTTTTTT. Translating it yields CASSVVVVANTGELFF. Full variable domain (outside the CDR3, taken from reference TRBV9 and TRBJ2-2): DSGVTQTPKHLITATGQRVTLRCSPRSGDLSVYWYQQSLDQGLQFLIQYYNGEERAKGNILERFSAQQFPDLHSELNLSSLELGDSALYFCASSVVVVANTGELFFGEGSRLTVL.